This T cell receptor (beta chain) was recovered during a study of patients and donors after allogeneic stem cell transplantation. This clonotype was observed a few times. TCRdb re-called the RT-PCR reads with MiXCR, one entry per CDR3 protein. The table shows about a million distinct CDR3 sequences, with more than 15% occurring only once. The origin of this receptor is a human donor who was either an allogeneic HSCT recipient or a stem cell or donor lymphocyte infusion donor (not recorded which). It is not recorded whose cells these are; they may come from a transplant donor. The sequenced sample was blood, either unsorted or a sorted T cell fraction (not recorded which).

The CDR3 sequence: CASRLFGTPTYEQYF. Here the CDR3 DNA reads TGTGCCAGCAGGCTTTTCGGGACACCAACCTACGAGCAGTACTTC. The J gene is TRBJ2-7, the V gene TRBV7-2; tentative D call: TRBD1 (6 bases). Germline CDR1 SGHTA, CDR2 FQGNSA. This CDR3 spans 15 amino acids. Trimming cost V 6 bases and J 2 bases, with 17 bases left between them. Using reference TRBV7-2 and TRBJ2-7 for the parts outside the CDR3, the full variable domain is GAGVSQSPSNKVTEKGKDVELRCDPISGHTALYWYRQSLGQGLEFLIYFQGNSAPDKSGLPSDRFSAERTGGSVSTLTIQRTQQEDSAVYLCASRLFGTPTYEQYFGPGTRLTVT.